Below are 13 T cell receptor beta chains sequenced from a single sample in a study of control samples from healthy donors and cancer patients. Here immunoSEQ multiplex PCR was the method, and the copy in TCRdb shows in-frame clones only, minus some. The sample lists about 170,000 clones; almost 90% were seen once. Sequenced material: blood. The receptors were gathered from a woman younger than 45 in good health.

The rearrangement uses TRBV6-5 and TRBJ2-4; D tentatively fits TRBD1 or TRBD2 (6 bases each). CDR3 length: 14 residues. The germline gives CDR1 MNHEY, CDR2 SVGAGI. V lost 6 bases and J lost 3, with 12 bases in between. CDR3 bases: TGTGCCAGCAGACGAGGGGGGAACAAAAACATTCAGTACTTC. It translates to CASRRGGNKNIQYF.

The chain recombines TRBV5-5 with TRBJ1-4; 7 bases fit TRBD1. With 4 bases clipped from V and 3 bases from J, the junction kept 6 bases outside the gene matches. Germline V gene sequence: CDR1 SGHKS, CDR2 YYEKEE (reference sequence). The CDR3 runs to 15 residues. The CDR3 DNA reads TGTGCCAGCAGCCCTCAGGGGGGAGCTAATGAAAAACTGTTTTTT. Translating gives CASSPQGGANEKLFF.

The chain has TRBV5-6 and TRBJ2-7; no definite D call. The V gene's germline CDR1 is SGHDT and CDR2 YYEEEE. The CDR3 length is 12 residues. V dropped 1 base and J dropped 6 bases, with 8 bases sitting between them. DNA of the CDR3: TGTGCCAGCAGCTTGCCGGCTAGCGAGCAGTACTTC. Its translation is CASSLPASEQYF.

The rearrangement uses TRBV12-3 or TRBV12-4 and TRBJ2-5; perhaps TRBD2 as D (5 bases). The V end lost 9 bases, the J end lost 5 bases, and 16 bases lay between the germline ends. CDR3 size: 13 residues. The CDR3: CASAGPARETQYF. CDR3 sequence (DNA): TGTGCCAGTGCGGGCCCCGCTAGGGAGACCCAGTACTTC.

The chain has TRBV7-6 and TRBJ2-5; D tentatively reads TRBD1 or TRBD2 (5 bases each). The germline gives CDR1 SGHVS, CDR2 FNYEAQ. The CDR3 length is 15 residues. V was trimmed by 5 bases and J by 5 bases, leaving 18 bases between them. The chain's CDR3 is CASSGSRVLGETQYF. The DNA for the CDR3 is TGTGCCAGCAGCGGGAGCAGGGTCCTAGGGGAGACCCAGTACTTC.

This sequence joins TRBV6-6 and TRBJ2-7; D possibly uses TRBD1 or TRBD2 (5 bases each). Deletions cut 2 bases from V and 4 bases from J, with 6 bases between. Germline V gene sequence: CDR1 MNHNY, CDR2 SVGAGI (reference sequence). The CDR3 has 12 amino acids. The DNA of the CDR3 is TGTGCCAGCAGTTACGAGGGGTACGAGCAGTACTTC. Its protein is CASSYEGYEQYF.

This rearrangement joins TRBV5-1 to TRBJ2-5; 7 nucleotides line up with TRBD1. The germline CDR1 and CDR2 sequences are SGHRS and YFSETQ. V trimming: 1 base; J trimming: 1 base; junction bases outside the gene matches: 10. The CDR3 covers 17 residues. CDR3 region: CASSLSGTEGFQETQYF. The CDR3 nucleotides read TGCGCCAGCAGCTTGTCCGGGACAGAAGGTTTCCAAGAGACCCAGTACTTC.

This clone was picked up one time. The CDR3 DNA sequence: TGCGCCAGCACCCCGACAGGGACAGGCGGAAGCTATGGCTACACCTTC. Translation: CASTPTGTGGSYGYTF. The chain carries TRBV5-1 and TRBJ1-2, with 8 nucleotides matching TRBD1. V lost 6 bases, J lost 4 bases, and 14 bases stayed unmatched. CDR1 and CDR2 (germline): SGHRS, YFSETQ. This CDR3 is 16 amino acids long.

The CDR3 nucleotides read TGTGCCAGTAGTATTAACAGCGCATGGAACACTGAAGCTTTCTTT. Translating it yields CASSINSAWNTEAFF. The V and J genes are TRBV19 and TRBJ1-1; D is unresolved. Deletions cut 3 bases from V and 1 base from J, with 12 bases between. The CDR3 extends over 15 amino acids. Germline assignment: CDR1 LNHDA and CDR2 SQIVND (reference sequence).

The genes are TRBV4-1 and TRBJ1-2, with D unresolved. Germline CDR1 MGHRA, CDR2 YSYEKL. The CDR3 contains 13 residues. V lost 1 base and J 7 bases, leaving 10 bases between the germline ends. The chain's CDR3 is CASSQVQNGGYTF. CDR3 nucleotides: TGCGCCAGCAGCCAAGTTCAGAATGGTGGCTACACCTTC.

CDR3 amino acids: CASSSLPGGQVFDTQYF. The CDR3 DNA reads TGTGCCAGCAGCTCACTTCCCGGAGGACAGGTTTTTGATACGCAGTATTTT. The J gene is TRBJ2-3, the V gene TRBV13, with 7 bases matching TRBD1. V lost 4 bases, J lost 6 bases, and 16 bases stayed unmatched. The CDR3 is 17 amino acids. Germline V lookup: CDR1 PRHDT, CDR2 FYEKMQ (reference sequence).

This clone was seen only a few times. The chain couples TRBV9 to TRBJ1-5, with a tentative D call TRBD1 (6 bases). CDR3 length: 14 residues. CDR1 is SGDLS, CDR2 YYNGEE, per germline. With 4 bases removed from V and 1 base from J, the gap between germline ends came to 9 bases. CDR3 nucleotide sequence: TGTGCCAGCAGCCCAGGGGAGAGCAATCAGCCCCAGCATTTT. It yields the protein CASSPGESNQPQHF.

The V call is TRBV5-1, the J call TRBJ2-7; 9 bases align to TRBD2. The CDR3 covers 14 residues. V shed 5 bases and J 4 bases; nucleotides not matched to a gene: 7. In germline, CDR1 is SGHRS, CDR2 YFSETQ. The CDR3 DNA reads as TGCGCCAGCAGTGCCCAAGCGGGAGGATACGAGCAGTACTTC. This translates into CASSAQAGGYEQYF.